The table lists the clone carrying this T cell receptor (beta chain) with many counts. TCR beta CDR3 regions were amplified from RNA transcripts. When the TCR CDR3 underwent first-round RT-PCR, the HTBI primer set was used. TCRdb independently ran MiXCR on the multiplex PCR reads; one entry per CDR3 protein. The sample has about 280,000 distinct CDR3 sequences; less than 30% are singletons. The blood sample dates from first hyperthyroidism diagnosis, preceding any ophthalmopathy symptoms. The sample is drawn from a study of T cells in Graves' hyperthyroidism and ophthalmopathy. The CDR3 runs 13 residues. Per the germline V gene, CDR1 is LNHNV and CDR2 is YYDKDF (reference sequence). Trimming removed 9 bases at V and 1 base at J, with 12 bases between.

The receptor was derived from a man aged 40-50 years with Graves' hyperthyroidism that later progressed to Graves' ophthalmopathy. The chain links TRBV15 to TRBJ2-5, with D possibly matching TRBD2 (6 bases). The sample taken for sequencing was blood. The CDR3 bases are TGTGCCACAACTTCGGGGGTCCAAGAGACCCAGTACTTC. Protein product: CATTSGVQETQYF.